The next 8 T cell receptor beta chains were all read from a single sample in a study of OX40 agonist ivuxolimab in advanced cancers. The protocol was immunoSEQ multiplex PCR, while the TCRdb copy is restricted to in-frame clones and leaves out a portion. The sample has some 98,000 clones; about nine tenths are singletons. Sequenced material: CD4+ or CD8+ T cells sorted from blood, taken in a trial of the OX40 agonist ivuxolimab. These receptors were collected from an adult with an advanced solid tumor such as melanoma, head and neck, liver or kidney cancer.

The chain combines TRBV7-7 with TRBJ2-3; TRBD2 aligns across 10 bases. The CDR3 is 14 residues long. Germline values: CDR1 SSHAT, CDR2 FNYEAQ (reference sequence). Trimming removed 5 bases from V and 6 bases from J; junction bases left unmatched: 5. The CDR3 DNA reads TGTGCCAGCAGCGAGCGGGGGGGCCTGGATACGCAGTATTTT. Its protein product is CASSERGGLDTQYF.

This clone was recorded a few times. This chain links TRBV7-8 with TRBJ1-3, with TRBD1 matching over 9 bases. The CDR3 has 17 amino acids. Trimming removed 5 bases from V and 0 bases from J; junction bases left unmatched: 8. The germline V gene encodes CDR1 SGHVS and CDR2 FQNEAQ. The CDR3 DNA reads TGTGCCAGCAGCCGCGTACAGGGGGCGAGCTCTGGAAACACCATATATTTT. Translated: CASSRVQGASSGNTIYF.

This chain links TRBV5-4 with TRBJ2-4, with D perhaps TRBD1 (5 bases). Trimming pared 0 bases from V and 4 bases from J, leaving 11 bases between. The CDR3 is 15 amino acids. CDR1 is SGHNT and CDR2 is YYREEE in the germline V gene (reference sequence). The CDR3 region is CASSLVGQGKNIQYF. The CDR3, as DNA: TGTGCCAGCAGCTTGGTAGGGCAGGGAAAAAACATTCAGTACTTC. The full variable domain, its missing parts supplied by reference TRBV5-4 and TRBJ2-4, is ETGVTQSPTHLIKTRGQQVTLRCSSQSGHNTVSWYQQALGQGPQFIFQYYREEENGRGNFPPRFSGLQFPNYSSELNVNALELDDSALYLCASSLVGQGKNIQYFGAGTRLSVL.

This sequence joins TRBV10-3 and TRBJ1-3; possibly TRBD1 for D (5 bases). The CDR3 is 16 amino acids. CDR1 ENHRY and CDR2 SYGVKD come from the germline V gene. V dropped 6 bases and J dropped 0 bases, with 15 bases sitting between them. CDR3 amino acids: CAIRPTDLRSGNTIYF. The DNA of the CDR3 is TGTGCCATCAGACCGACAGATCTACGCTCTGGAAACACCATATATTTT.

The V and J genes are TRBV29-1 and TRBJ2-5; 10 bases fit TRBD1. Germline V gene lookup returns CDR1 SQVTM and CDR2 ANQGSEA. After removal of 7 bases from V and 0 bases from J, the junction contained 11 bases not matched to a gene. The CDR3 runs 16 residues. This CDR3 reads CSARTGGFGYQETQYF. The CDR3 DNA reads TGCAGCGCCCGGACAGGGGGTTTTGGTTACCAAGAGACCCAGTACTTC.

Points on this clone: The junction differs from germline at one of its ends, possibly a read error. CDR3 coding DNA: TGTGCCAGCATTGACCAGCGGACACCATATAATTCACCCCTCCACTTT. Translating gives CASIDQRTPYNSPLHF. The chain recombines TRBV6-4 with TRBJ1-6; D might be TRBD1 (5 bases). There are 16 residues in the CDR3. Germline-derived CDR1 and CDR2 are MRHNA and SNTAGT.

This rearrangement joins TRBV29-1 to TRBJ2-5; 7 bases match TRBD1. There are 13 residues in the CDR3. In germline, CDR1 is SQVTM, CDR2 ANQGSEA. Trimming removed 5 bases from V and 3 bases from J; junction bases left unmatched: 6. CDR3 bases: TGCAGCGTTCAGAACAGGGGTGAAGAGACCCAGTACTTC. Protein sequence: CSVQNRGEETQYF.

This clone turned up a few times. The J gene is TRBJ2-7, the V gene TRBV9; 9 nucleotides line up with TRBD2. This CDR3 is 15 amino acids long. The V gene end was trimmed by 0 bases and the J gene end by 2 bases; junction bases not matched to a gene: 3. Germline values: CDR1 SGDLS, CDR2 YYNGEE. The CDR3 DNA reads as TGTGCCAGCAGCGTAGGGTCTAGCGGGACCTACGAGCAGTACTTC. Translating gives CASSVGSSGTYEQYF.